This TCR beta chain is from a study of human versus mouse CDR3 diversity and MHC coevolution. Looking at the study overall: Samples had between roughly 0.6 x 10^7 and 1.6 x 10^7 valid reads.

With respect to this clone: What it recognizes is unknown.

Assay used: immunoSEQ multiplex PCR; TCRdb lists only in-frame clones, some missing. This table has tens of thousands of clones, approximately 92% appearing once. General study findings and limits: By iCHAO1, human TCR beta clonotypes numbered approximately 1.5 million, the most. In humans, T-cell selection involved 6 or 7 MHC II alleles.

Per germline, CDR1 LNHDA and CDR2 SQIVND (reference sequence). The CDR3 has 15 amino acids. V was pared by 2 bases and J by 4 bases, with 7 bases of the junction left unmatched. Sorting isolated naive CD4 T cells lacking CD45RO and expressing CD62L. The sequence derives from a person between 25 and 70 years old in good health. Specimen: naive CD4+ T cells from blood. Subset in this sample: CD45RO-negative CD62L-positive naive CD4 T cells. V gene TRBV19 combines with J gene TRBJ1-1; 7 bases align to TRBD1. The CDR3 here is CASSILSTGRTEAFF. The CDR3 bases are TGTGCCAGTAGTATACTCTCGACAGGGCGCACTGAAGCTTTCTTT.